The next 31 T cell receptor beta chains were all read from a single sample in a study of blood T cell repertoires in COVID-19. Produced via immunoSEQ multiplex PCR; TCRdb's table is partial and in-frame only. The repertoire includes 200,000 to 250,000 clones, 80% to 85% of them detected once, and roughly 5.1% sits in the top ten. Sequencing was carried out using peripheral blood. The receptors stem from an older woman with COVID-19, enrolled during active disease.

In this sample, this clone turned up once. This chain connects TRBV5-5 to TRBJ1-3; D perhaps matches TRBD1 (5 bases). V was clipped by 2 bases and J by 0 bases, with 9 bases between them. Germline V gene lookup returns CDR1 SGHKS and CDR2 YYEKEE (reference sequence). This CDR3 has 15 amino acids. The CDR3 nucleotides are TGTGCCAGCAGCTTTCGGGGGAGCTCTGGAAACACCATATATTTT. It specifies CASSFRGSSGNTIYF.

The rearrangement uses TRBV5-4 and TRBJ2-2; D is perhaps TRBD2 (5 bases). This CDR3 is built from 15 residues. With 6 bases removed from V and 1 base from J, the gap between germline ends came to 13 bases. Germline V gives CDR1 SGHNT, CDR2 YYREEE (reference sequence). CDR3 DNA: TGTGCCAGCATGGTCTCCAGCGGGAACACCGGGGAGCTGTTTTTT. It translates to CASMVSSGNTGELFF.

The chain is built from TRBV24-1 and TRBJ1-5, with D possibly TRBD1 on 6 matching bases. CDR3 length equals 15 residues. Germline CDR1 KGHDR, CDR2 SFDVKD. Trimming took off 5 bases at V and 1 base at J, with 11 bases between the two ends. The CDR3 loop reads CATSGRQASNQPQHF. DNA for the CDR3: TGTGCCACCAGTGGGAGACAGGCGAGCAATCAGCCCCAGCATTTT.

Points on this clone: The sample holds other DNA sequences that translate to the same CDR3. V is TRBV9 and J is TRBJ2-7, with no clear D. The CDR3 sequence is 14 residues long. Deletions cut 1 base from V and 0 bases from J, with 8 bases between. The germline V gene has CDR1 SGDLS and CDR2 YYNGEE. The CDR3 DNA is TGTGCCAGCAGCGTACAGTCTAGCTCCTACGAGCAGTACTTC. Translated, it gives CASSVQSSSYEQYF.

The chain links TRBV19 to TRBJ1-1; TRBD1 agrees at 8 bases. The CDR3 covers 13 residues. V lost 6 bases to trimming and J lost 11 bases; unmatched junction nucleotides: 11. Germline CDR1 LNHDA, CDR2 SQIVND (reference sequence). CDR3 amino acids: CASSLTDRALAFF. DNA for the CDR3: TGTGCCAGTAGCTTGACGGACAGGGCCCTCGCTTTCTTT.

The chain recombines TRBV4-3 with TRBJ2-7; 11 positions agree with TRBD2. The CDR3 has 15 residues. The germline V gene encodes CDR1 LGHNA and CDR2 YSLEER. V gave up 4 bases and J gave up 5 bases; unmatched junction bases: 7. The CDR3 is CASSPRLLAGDEQYF. The CDR3 region has the DNA TGCGCCAGCAGCCCAAGGTTACTAGCGGGAGACGAGCAGTACTTC.

This clone has more than one count but fewer than ten. The chain employs TRBV21-1 and TRBJ2-1; TRBD2, the table's D call, lacks a check against the DNA. TRBV21-1 is a pseudogene locus. This CDR3 is 14 amino acids long. CDR3 residues: CASIALKYDDEQFF. CDR3 DNA: TGTGCCAGCATAGCTTTAAAGTATGACGATGAGCAGTTCTTC.

The chain has TRBV9 and TRBJ1-6; weak D call: TRBD1 (6 bases). The V end lost 4 bases, the J end lost 9 bases, and 11 bases lay between the germline ends. The CDR3 spans 13 residues. The germline V gene has CDR1 SGDLS and CDR2 YYNGEE. Written as DNA, the CDR3 is TGTGCCAGCAGCCTGGACAGATTTTCACCCCTCCACTTT. It encodes CASSLDRFSPLHF.

This clone was counted only a few times. The CDR3, as DNA: TGTGCCAGCACCCTGGGAGCGGGAGGGGACACCGGGGAGCTGTTTTTT. This gives the protein CASTLGAGGDTGELFF. This rearrangement joins TRBV9 to TRBJ2-2, with 10 bases lining up with TRBD2. J lost 3 bases, V lost 6 bases, and 8 bases had no gene match. The CDR3 contains 16 residues. The germline gives CDR1 SGDLS, CDR2 YYNGEE.

About this clone itself: It is likely a read error: a sequence one base away is far more abundant. The rearrangement uses TRBV3-1 (or the pseudogene TRBV3-2) and TRBJ1-1, with D possibly TRBD1 on 6 matching bases. Germline CDR1 reads LGHDT; CDR2 reads YNNKEL (reference sequence). The CDR3 has 13 amino acids. Trimming took 4 bases from V and 1 from J, leaving 7 bases between them. CDR3 nucleotide sequence: TGTGCCAGCAGCCGGACAGAGAACACTGAAGCTTTCTTT. Translating it yields CASSRTENTEAFF.

The gene calls are TRBV6-6 and TRBJ2-3; D unclear. Per the germline V gene, CDR1 is MNHNY and CDR2 is SVGAGI (reference sequence). Deletions cut 0 bases from V and 2 bases from J, with 9 bases between. The CDR3 is 15 residues long. The chain's CDR3 is CASSYSGADTDTQYF. The CDR3 DNA is TGTGCCAGCAGTTACTCAGGAGCCGACACAGATACGCAGTATTTT.

The rearrangement links TRBV19 to TRBJ1-1, with D perhaps matching TRBD1 (6 bases). Germline lookup yields CDR1 LNHDA and CDR2 SQIVND (reference sequence). The CDR3 is 13 residues long. V lost 7 bases and J 6 bases, leaving 15 bases between the germline ends. The CDR3 coding sequence is TGTGCCAGTACCGTGGGGGGGGGCGCTGAAGCTTTCTTT. This translates into CASTVGGGAEAFF.

J is TRBJ1-6 and V is TRBV27, with D possibly being TRBD1 (6 bases). V was shortened by 5 bases and J by 7 bases, with 18 bases between the two germline ends. Germline loops: CDR1 MNHEY, CDR2 SMNVEV (reference sequence). The CDR3 runs to 16 residues. The CDR3 protein is CASSLLIRGNNSPLHF. Here the CDR3 DNA reads TGTGCCAGCAGTCTTTTAATTAGGGGGAACAATTCACCCCTCCACTTT.

The V gene is TRBV18, the J gene TRBJ2-1; the D gene is possibly TRBD2 (5 bases). Deletions cut 1 base from V and 0 bases from J, with 13 bases between. Germline V gene sequence: CDR1 KGHSH, CDR2 LQKENI. This CDR3 spans 17 amino acids. CDR3 in amino acids: CASSPQERQSSYNEQFF. CDR3 DNA: TGTGCCAGCTCACCACAAGAGCGGCAGAGCTCCTACAATGAGCAGTTCTTC.

The genes are TRBV28 and TRBJ1-1; D unclear. The length of the CDR3 is 14 residues. Trimming left V 2 bases short and J 1 base short, with 8 bases between. Germline V gene data show CDR1 as MDHEN and CDR2 as SYDVKM. CDR3 protein: CASSLIQKNTEAFF. As DNA, the CDR3 is TGTGCCAGCAGTTTAATTCAGAAGAACACTGAAGCTTTCTTT.

This clone was detected only a few times. CDR3 sequence: CASSLRGRGDTEAFF. The CDR3 region has the DNA TGTGCCAGCAGCTTAAGGGGGCGTGGGGACACTGAAGCTTTCTTT. V and J are TRBV5-8 and TRBJ1-1; 7 bases fit TRBD1. The trim removed 2 bases at V and 3 bases at J, leaving 7 bases unmatched. Germline V gene data show CDR1 as SGHTS and CDR2 as YDEGEE. The CDR3 has 15 amino acids.

The chain recombines TRBV19 with TRBJ2-7; tentatively, D is TRBD2 (5 bases). V was clipped by 3 bases and J by 1 base, with 13 bases between them. CDR1 is LNHDA and CDR2 is SQIVND in the germline V gene (reference sequence). The CDR3 has 15 amino acids. The DNA of the CDR3 is TGTGCCAGTAGTATCCCAGGCCGGGGATCCTACGAGCAGTACTTC. Protein: CASSIPGRGSYEQYF.

The chain has TRBV10-1 and TRBJ2-1, with D possibly TRBD1 on 5 matching bases. The CDR3 runs 15 residues. Germline CDR1 and CDR2: WNHNN and SYGVQD (reference sequence). Trimming pared 0 bases from V and 5 bases from J, leaving 11 bases between. The CDR3 here is CASSESGLANNEQFF. The CDR3 region has the DNA TGCGCCAGCAGTGAGTCGGGGCTTGCGAACAATGAGCAGTTCTTC.

The genes are TRBV27 and TRBJ1-5, with a weak D call TRBD1 (6 bases). The CDR3 consists of 15 residues. Germline CDR1 and CDR2: MNHEY and SMNVEV (reference sequence). With 6 bases removed from V and 0 bases from J, the gap between germline ends came to 12 bases. In DNA, the CDR3 is TGTGCCAGCAGCCTCGGGACATATAGCAATCAGCCCCAGCATTTT. It is translated as CASSLGTYSNQPQHF.

This clone was recorded only once. The gene calls are TRBV9 and TRBJ1-5; 8 bases are shared with TRBD1. The trim removed 2 bases at V and 0 bases at J, leaving 13 bases unmatched. The germline V gene has CDR1 SGDLS and CDR2 YYNGEE. The CDR3 covers 19 residues. This chain's CDR3 is CASSVRDRRDDISNQPQHF. CDR3 bases: TGTGCCAGCAGCGTCCGGGACAGGAGAGATGATATTAGCAATCAGCCCCAGCATTTT.

J is TRBJ1-2 and V is TRBV5-1, with 9 bases aligning to TRBD1. The CDR3 spans 14 residues. CDR1 is SGHRS and CDR2 is YFSETQ in the germline V gene. J was trimmed by 8 bases and V by 7 bases; bases with no gene match: 12. In nucleotides, the CDR3 is TGCGCCAGCGCCACCGGGACAGGGACATCGGGCTACACCTTC. As protein: CASATGTGTSGYTF.

This clone has a single count. V gene TRBV19 combines with J gene TRBJ2-1; 9 bases agree with TRBD1. V gave up 4 bases and J gave up 8 bases; unmatched junction bases: 9. Per germline, CDR1 LNHDA and CDR2 SQIVND (reference sequence). The CDR3 has 15 amino acids. The CDR3 sequence: CASSRDRAKIDEQFF. DNA of the CDR3: TGTGCCAGTAGTAGGGACAGGGCCAAGATCGATGAGCAGTTCTTC.

The V and J genes are TRBV4-3 and TRBJ2-5; 8 positions agree with TRBD2. With V trimmed by 4 bases and J by 5 bases, 3 bases remained unmatched. In germline, CDR1 is LGHNA, CDR2 YSLEER. The CDR3 runs to 13 residues. For the CDR3, the DNA is TGCGCCAGCAGCCGCAGGACTAGCGAGACCCAGTACTTC. Protein product: CASSRRTSETQYF.

This clone occurred once. The chain links TRBV10-1 to TRBJ2-7, with a possible D match to TRBD1 (6 bases). The germline V gene has CDR1 WNHNN and CDR2 SYGVQD (reference sequence). The V end was cut by 11 bases, the J end by 11 bases, with 28 bases between. The CDR3 is 14 residues long. The CDR3 loop is CALQREGQGAEKYF. CDR3 sequence (DNA): TGCGCCCTACAGAGAGAGGGACAAGGGGCCGAAAAGTACTTC.

The chain employs TRBV7-2 and TRBJ2-3, with 8 bases aligning to TRBD1. V lost 0 bases, J lost 1 base, and 3 bases stayed unmatched. There are 16 residues in the CDR3. Germline CDR1 and CDR2: SGHTA and FQGNSA. CDR3 sequence: CASSLALGQGTDTQYF. The CDR3 DNA reads as TGTGCCAGCAGCTTAGCGCTGGGACAGGGCACAGATACGCAGTATTTT.

This clone was detected a few times. The CDR3 DNA reads TGTGCCAGCAGCCCACTTCGACAGGGCCACGTTATCAATGAGCAGTTCTTC. Amino acids: CASSPLRQGHVINEQFF. This sequence joins TRBV6-2 or TRBV6-3 and TRBJ2-1; 7 nucleotides align to TRBD1. The CDR3 has 17 amino acids. In germline, CDR1 is MNHEY, CDR2 SVGEGT. After removal of 6 bases from V and 6 bases from J, the junction contained 17 bases not matched to a gene.

This clone has only a few counts. The CDR3, as DNA: TGTGCCAGCAGCTTAAATACAGGGGGAGGCTATGGCTACACCTTC. Amino acid sequence: CASSLNTGGGYGYTF. This chain uses TRBV7-8 with TRBJ1-2; 8 bases line up with TRBD1. Per the germline V gene, CDR1 is SGHVS and CDR2 is FQNEAQ. Unmatched junction bases numbered 6, after V lost 2 bases and J lost 4 bases. The CDR3 loop spans 15 amino acids.

The chain carries TRBV5-1 and TRBJ2-3; D is possibly TRBD2 (6 bases). Trimming took 4 bases from V and 4 from J, leaving 16 bases between them. This CDR3 contains 15 residues. CDR1 is SGHRS and CDR2 is YFSETQ in the germline V gene. The CDR3 here is CASSHSGERADTQYF. The CDR3 nucleotides are TGCGCCAGCAGCCACTCGGGAGAGAGGGCAGATACGCAGTATTTT.

This chain uses TRBV30 with TRBJ1-5; possible D gene TRBD1, 5 bases. Germline V gene data show CDR1 as GTSNPN and CDR2 as SVGIG (reference sequence). The length of the CDR3 is 15 residues. The V and J ends lost 1 base and 4 bases respectively, with 14 bases between them. The CDR3 region is CAWSGVGRGNQPQHF. In nucleotides, the CDR3 is TGTGCCTGGAGTGGGGTGGGGCGGGGGAATCAGCCCCAGCATTTT.

This sequence joins TRBV2 and TRBJ1-4; D remains unclear. The V and J ends lost 2 bases and 7 bases respectively, with 11 bases between them. The CDR3 length is 14 residues. CDR1 is SNHLY and CDR2 is FYNNEI in the germline V gene. In nucleotides, the CDR3 is TGTGCCAGCAGTGAAACAACACGGGGTGAAAAACTGTTTTTT. The encoded protein is CASSETTRGEKLFF.

The chain has TRBV9 and TRBJ1-1, with a possible D match to TRBD1 (6 bases). Germline V gene sequence: CDR1 SGDLS, CDR2 YYNGEE. The V end lost 1 base, the J end lost 3 bases, and 7 bases lay between the germline ends. This CDR3 comprises 13 residues. CDR3 coding DNA: TGTGCCAGCAGCGTACACAGGGACACTGAAGCTTTCTTT. Amino acid sequence: CASSVHRDTEAFF.